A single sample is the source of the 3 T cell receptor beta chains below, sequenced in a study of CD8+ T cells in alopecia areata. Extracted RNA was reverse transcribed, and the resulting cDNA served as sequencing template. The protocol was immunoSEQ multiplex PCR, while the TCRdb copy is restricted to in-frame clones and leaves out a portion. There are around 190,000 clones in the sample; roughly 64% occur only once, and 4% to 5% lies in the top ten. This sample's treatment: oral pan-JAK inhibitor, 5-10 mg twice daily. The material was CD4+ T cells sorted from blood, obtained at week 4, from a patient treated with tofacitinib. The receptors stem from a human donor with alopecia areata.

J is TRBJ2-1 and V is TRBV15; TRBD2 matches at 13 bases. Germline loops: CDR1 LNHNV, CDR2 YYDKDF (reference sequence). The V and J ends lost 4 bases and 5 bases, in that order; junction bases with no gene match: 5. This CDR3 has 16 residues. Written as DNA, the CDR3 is TGTGCCACCAGCACAAGGACTAGCGGGGGACACAATGAGCAGTTCTTC. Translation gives CATSTRTSGGHNEQFF.

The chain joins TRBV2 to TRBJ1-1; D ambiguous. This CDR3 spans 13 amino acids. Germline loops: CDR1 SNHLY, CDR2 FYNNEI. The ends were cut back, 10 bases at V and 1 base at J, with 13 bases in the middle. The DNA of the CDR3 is TGTGCCACCGCCTCCGGGGAGAACACTGAAGCTTTCTTT. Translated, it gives CATASGENTEAFF.

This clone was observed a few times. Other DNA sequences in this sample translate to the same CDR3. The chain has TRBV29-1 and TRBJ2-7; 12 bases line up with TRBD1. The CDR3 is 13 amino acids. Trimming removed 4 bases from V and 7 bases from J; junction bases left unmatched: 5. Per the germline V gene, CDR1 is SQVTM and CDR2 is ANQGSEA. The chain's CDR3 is CSVGGQGAREQYF. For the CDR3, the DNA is TGCAGCGTTGGGGGACAGGGGGCTCGGGAGCAGTACTTC.